A selection of T cell receptor beta chains follows, all from one sample in a study of blood T cell repertoires in COVID-19. Some clones are missing from TCRdb's copy, which holds only in-frame ones; the method was immunoSEQ multiplex PCR. The data show over 60,000 clones, 90% seen once. The sequencing input was peripheral blood. These receptors came from a man aged 45-60 years with COVID-19, enrolled during active disease. Both conserved end residues are part of each CDR3. D genes are given only for firm matches. A row's size may be missing; if present it is once, few, many or a size class.

D gene	V gene	clone size	J gene	CDR3 length	CDR3 protein	CDR3 DNA
TRBD1	TRBV6-2/TRBV6-3	-	TRBJ1-1	17	CASSYGSLGQGGTEAFF	TGTGCCAGCAGTTACGGAAGCCTTGGACAGGGGGGAACTGAAGCTTTCTTT
TRBD1	TRBV5-1	once	TRBJ1-5	14	CASSVQGEGEPQHF	TGCGCCAGCAGCGTACAGGGGGAAGGGGAGCCCCAGCATTTT
-	TRBV11-2	-	TRBJ1-1	16	CASSKGGQGLNTEAFF	TGTGCCAGCAGCAAAGGGGGTCAGGGGCTGAACACTGAAGCTTTCTTT
TRBD1	TRBV2	-	TRBJ1-6	15	CASSELVGGGSPLHF	TGTGCCAGCAGTGAATTGGTAGGAGGGGGCTCACCCCTCCACTTT
TRBD2	TRBV18	-	TRBJ2-7	14	CASSPGGRGYEQYF	TGTGCCAGCTCACCCGGCGGGAGGGGGTACGAGCAGTACTTC
-	TRBV5-1	-	TRBJ2-1	15	CASSPGVGPDNEQFF	TGCGCCAGCAGCCCGGGGGTGGGACCTGACAATGAGCAGTTCTTC
-	TRBV5-1	-	TRBJ1-2	14	CASSLETDNYGYTF	TGCGCCAGCAGCTTGGAAACAGATAACTATGGCTACACCTTC
TRBD1	TRBV5-1	once	TRBJ2-7	16	CASSAQTGSSTYEQYF	TGCGCCAGCAGCGCCCAGACAGGGAGCAGCACCTACGAGCAGTACTTC
-	TRBV18	-	TRBJ2-1	12	CASSPRQDEQFF	TGTGCCAGCTCACCCCGGCAGGATGAGCAGTTCTTC
-	TRBV18	-	TRBJ2-2	15	CASSPQRLNTGELFF	TGTGCCAGCTCACCCCAGCGTCTGAACACCGGGGAGCTGTTTTTT
-	TRBV7-9	few	TRBJ1-4	15	CASSLTGATNEKLFF	TGTGCCAGCAGCTTGACGGGGGCAACTAATGAAAAACTGTTTTTT
TRBD2	TRBV5-4	-	TRBJ2-2	19	CASSRGLAGGPRYAGELFF	TGTGCCAGCAGCCGAGGGCTAGCGGGAGGGCCACGTTACGCCGGGGAGCTGTTTTTT
-	TRBV6-6	-	TRBJ1-2	14	CASSYSEGEYGYTF	TGTGCCAGCAGTTACTCAGAGGGGGAATATGGCTACACCTTC
-	TRBV29-1	-	TRBJ1-2	13	CSVARTDNYGYTF	TGCAGCGTCGCCCGGACAGACAACTATGGCTACACCTTC
TRBD1	TRBV2	few	TRBJ1-2	14	CASSPDRGDYGYTF	TGTGCCAGCAGTCCGGACAGGGGAGACTATGGCTACACCTTC
-	TRBV19	-	TRBJ1-3	14	CASRSGTGGNTIYF	TGTGCCAGTAGATCAGGTACAGGGGGAAACACCATATATTTT
TRBD2	TRBV5-4	-	TRBJ2-3	17	CASSLGGSGRATDTQYF	TGTGCCAGCAGCCTCGGGGGTAGCGGGAGGGCCACAGATACGCAGTATTTT
-	TRBV11-2	-	TRBJ1-1	14	CASSGYQGGTEAFF	TGTGCCAGCAGCGGCTACCAGGGTGGCACTGAAGCTTTCTTT
-	TRBV11-2	-	TRBJ2-7	14	CASSLFPGYYEQYF	TGTGCCAGCAGCTTATTCCCAGGGTATTACGAGCAGTACTTC
TRBD2	TRBV7-2	-	TRBJ2-3	15	CASSLGGRDTDTQYF	TGTGCCAGCAGCTTAGGGGGGAGGGACACAGATACGCAGTATTTT
TRBD1	TRBV5-1	once	TRBJ2-2	16	CASSLRQGADTGELFF	TGCGCCAGCAGCTTGAGGCAGGGGGCGGACACCGGGGAGCTGTTTTTT
-	TRBV28	-	TRBJ2-7	15	CASSDIRGSSYEQYF	TGTGCCAGCAGTGATATTCGGGGGAGCTCCTACGAGCAGTACTTC
TRBD2	TRBV7-8	few	TRBJ2-7	16	CASSALLGRGPYEQYF	TGTGCCAGCAGCGCACTTCTCGGGAGGGGCCCCTACGAGCAGTACTTC
TRBD2	TRBV18	-	TRBJ2-7	16	CASSRLLAGGPKEQYF	TGTGCCAGCTCACGCCTACTAGCGGGAGGGCCGAAGGAGCAGTACTTC
-	TRBV19	-	TRBJ2-4	17	CASSIGSGRQAKNIQYF	TGTGCCAGTAGTATAGGCTCCGGTCGACAAGCCAAAAACATTCAGTACTTC
TRBD1	TRBV3-1/TRBV3-2	-	TRBJ1-1	12	CATGQGGPEAFF	TGTGCCACCGGACAGGGTGGCCCTGAAGCTTTCTTT
-	TRBV7-2	-	TRBJ1-1	13	CASSLDRTTEAFF	TGTGCCAGCAGCTTAGACAGGACAACTGAAGCTTTCTTT
TRBD1	TRBV19	-	TRBJ1-4	14	CASSTGQYNEKLFF	TGTGCCAGTAGTACGGGACAGTATAATGAAAAACTGTTTTTT
-	TRBV19	few	TRBJ2-7	14	CASSIDAPSDEQYF	TGTGCCAGTAGTATAGACGCCCCGAGTGACGAGCAGTACTTC